This T cell receptor beta chain emerged from a study of cytomegalovirus exposure and HLA in healthy donors. CDR1 is SGHRS and CDR2 is YFSETQ in the germline V gene. The V and J ends lost 7 bases and 7 bases, in that order; junction bases with no gene match: 10. The CDR3 loop spans 16 amino acids. PCR employed 60 Vbeta and 13 Jbeta primers. The method was immunoSEQ multiplex PCR; TCRdb's version includes in-frame clones alone and lacks a portion of them. Of 95,000 to 150,000 clones listed, around 80% are singletons. The clonotype originates from a man between 50 and 59 years old in good health and CMV-seronegative. Specimen: PBMCs. The gene calls are TRBV5-1 and TRBJ1-6; 11 bases line up with TRBD1. This CDR3 is CASHQGQGAQNSPLHF. CDR3 nucleotide sequence: TGCGCCAGCCACCAAGGACAGGGGGCCCAAAATTCACCCCTCCACTTT. Supplemented by reference TRBV5-1 and TRBJ1-6, the full variable domain reads KAGVTQTPRYLIKTRGQQVTLSCSPISGHRSVSWYQQTPGQGLQFLFEYFSETQRNKGNFPGRFSGRQFSNSRSEMNVSTLELGDSALYLCASHQGQGAQNSPLHFGNGTRLTVT.